Given below is one T cell receptor (beta chain) in context. TCRdb independently ran MiXCR on the RT-PCR reads; one entry per CDR3 protein. The sample records around 850,000 distinct CDR3 sequences, around 20% being singletons. The junction had 9 bases not matched to a gene; V was cut back by 5 bases and J by 6 bases. From germline, CDR1 is SGHRS and CDR2 YFSETQ. This CDR3 has 14 amino acids. The data were obtained in a study of response to subunit inactivated influenza vaccine. J is TRBJ2-7 and V is TRBV5-1; 9 bases are shared with TRBD2. Specimen: PBMCs from blood, collected around 5 days after vaccination. The receptor comes from a man aged 45-60 years who received an inactivated influenza vaccine. The CDR3, as DNA: TGCGCCAGCAGAAAGCGGGGGGCTTCCGGCGAGCAGTACTTC. It codes for CASRKRGASGEQYF.